This is a list of T cell receptor beta chains from one sample in a study of T cells after yellow fever vaccination. TCRdb re-called the 5' RACE reads through MiXCR, storing one row per CDR3 protein. In the table there are around 610,000 distinct CDR3 sequences, about 14% of which are singletons. Sequenced here: PBMCs, sampled on the day of the yellow fever booster vaccination. All receptors derive from a man aged 25 to 40 who received the YFV17D yellow fever vaccine. Each CDR3 is given with its conserved first and last residue. The D gene is left open where the match is weak. Expanded clones are given a class, and other clones once, few, many or no size at all.

clone size	V gene	J gene	D gene	CDR3 DNA	CDR3 protein
NA	TRBV19	TRBJ2-5	NA	TGTGCCAGTAGTAGCCGGATCTACAAAGAGACCCAGTACTTC	CASSSRIYKETQYF
few	TRBV7-8	TRBJ2-1	NA	TGTGCCAGCAGCTTAGAGGGGGGGCTCAATGAGCAGTTCTTC	CASSLEGGLNEQFF
few	TRBV7-8	TRBJ2-1	NA	TGTGCCAGCAGCCTACGGGAGAGGGGTAATGAGCAGTTCTTC	CASSLRERGNEQFF
NA	TRBV3-1	TRBJ1-5	NA	TGTGCCAGCAGCCACTTCACAGGGTGGGATCAGCCCCAGCATTTT	CASSHFTGWDQPQHF
NA	TRBV6-2/TRBV6-3	TRBJ1-2	TRBD1	TGTGCCATTGGACAGGGCGTCGTTGGTGGCTACACCTTC	CAIGQGVVGGYTF
NA	TRBV5-1	TRBJ2-3	TRBD2	TGCGCCAGCAGCTTGAAGTTAGCGAGCGGGAGTTTCATGACAGATACGCAGTATTTT	CASSLKLASGSFMTDTQYF
NA	TRBV30	TRBJ2-2	NA	TGTGCCTGGCAGGGGACTTCAACCGGGGAGCTGTTTTTT	CAWQGTSTGELFF
NA	TRBV7-2	TRBJ2-5	NA	TGTGCCAGCAGCTTCGAGCATACTTTTTTGCAAGAGACCCAGTACTTC	CASSFEHTFLQETQYF
NA	TRBV28	TRBJ2-3	TRBD2	TGTGCCTGTGGGGGGGGGAGGATCGCAGATACGCAGTATTTT	CACGGGRIADTQYF
NA	TRBV7-2	TRBJ2-3	TRBD2	TGTGCCAGCAGCTTCTCGGCGGGAGGGTTAGGAGATACGCAGTATTTT	CASSFSAGGLGDTQYF
few	TRBV23-1	TRBJ2-1	NA	TGCGCCAGCAGTCAATGGACGAGCTACAATGAGCAGTTCTTC	CASSQWTSYNEQFF
NA	TRBV5-5	TRBJ2-1	NA	TGTGCCAGCAGCTCGATCCTAGCAAATGAGCAGTTCTTC	CASSSILANEQFF
NA	TRBV9	TRBJ2-2	NA	TGTGCCAGCAGCGTCGACAGGAGGGCCGGGGAGCTGTTTTTT	CASSVDRRAGELFF
NA	TRBV27	TRBJ1-3	NA	TGTGCCAGCAGGTCAGCCGGGGCGCGGTACGGAAACACCATATATTTT	CASRSAGARYGNTIYF
many	TRBV28	TRBJ2-4	TRBD2	TGTGCCAGCAGTCCCCCTGGGGTAGCGGGAGGAGGGGCCAAAAACATTCAGTACTTC	CASSPPGVAGGGAKNIQYF
NA	TRBV5-1	TRBJ2-1	TRBD2	TGCGCCAGCAGCTTAGCGGGAGGGGTGGCAAATGAGCAGTTCTTC	CASSLAGGVANEQFF
few	TRBV5-1	TRBJ1-1	NA	TGCGCCAGCAGCCCCGTCGGGGGCGCGGGCACTGAAGCTTTCTTT	CASSPVGGAGTEAFF
NA	TRBV20-1	TRBJ2-3	TRBD2	TGCTGTGCCTACCCCCGAGTAGCGGGAGAGACTAGCACAGATACGCAGTATTTT	CCAYPRVAGETSTDTQYF
few	TRBV6-2/TRBV6-3	TRBJ2-7	TRBD2	TGTGCCAGCAGGGTGACTAGCGGTCCCTACGAGCAGTACTTC	CASRVTSGPYEQYF
few	TRBV7-9	TRBJ2-2	TRBD2	TGTGCCAGCAGCTCCGGGACTACTTACACCGGGGAGCTGTTTTTT	CASSSGTTYTGELFF
NA	TRBV25-1	TRBJ2-7	TRBD1	TGTGCCAGCTCCCGGGCCCCAGGGGGCGAGCAGTACTTC	CASSRAPGGEQYF
NA	TRBV7-9	TRBJ2-6	TRBD1	TGTGCCAGCAGCACAGGGACAGGGGTTGGGGCCAACGTCCTGACTTTC	CASSTGTGVGANVLTF
NA	TRBV12-3/TRBV12-4	TRBJ1-1	NA	TGTGCCAGCAGTTGGGGACCCCAGAGACTAAACACTGAAGCTTTCTTT	CASSWGPQRLNTEAFF
NA	TRBV7-2	TRBJ2-1	TRBD1	TGTGCCAGCAGCTCTCGAACCGGGACAGGGGACTACAATGAGCAGTTCTTC	CASSSRTGTGDYNEQFF
NA	TRBV6-5	TRBJ2-1	NA	TGTGCCAGCGTAAGCTCCTACAATGAGCAGTTCTTC	CASVSSYNEQFF